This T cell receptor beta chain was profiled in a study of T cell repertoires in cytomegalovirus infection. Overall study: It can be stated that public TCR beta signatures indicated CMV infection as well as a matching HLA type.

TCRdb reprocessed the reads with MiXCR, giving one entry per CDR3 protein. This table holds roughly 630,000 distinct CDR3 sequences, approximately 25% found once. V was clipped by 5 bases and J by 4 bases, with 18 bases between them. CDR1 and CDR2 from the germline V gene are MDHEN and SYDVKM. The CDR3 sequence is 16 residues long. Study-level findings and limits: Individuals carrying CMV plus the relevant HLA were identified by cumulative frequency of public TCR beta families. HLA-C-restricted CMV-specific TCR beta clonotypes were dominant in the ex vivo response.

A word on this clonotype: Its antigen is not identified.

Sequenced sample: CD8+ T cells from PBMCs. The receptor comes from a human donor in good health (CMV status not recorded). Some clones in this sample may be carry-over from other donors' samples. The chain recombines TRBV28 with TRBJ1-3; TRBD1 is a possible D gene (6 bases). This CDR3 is CASSPQGLQGGNTIYF. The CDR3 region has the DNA TGTGCCAGCAGTCCCCAGGGACTCCAGGGGGGAAACACCATATATTTT.